This T cell receptor (beta chain) was identified during a study of blood T cell repertoires in COVID-19. As for the study in general: Italy, Spain and the United States were the sources of the convalescent and acute COVID-19 samples. Sources were T cells, B-cell-depleted T cells, or PBMCs; the material itself was cDNA or gDNA.

The repertoire was sequenced with immunoSEQ multiplex PCR; TCRdb's copy has only in-frame clones and lacks some. The table includes approximately 500,000 clones, approximately 83% detected once. This clone has just one count. V lost 3 bases to trimming and J lost 4 bases, with 10 bases between them. Germline loops: CDR1 SGHRS, CDR2 YFSETQ. The CDR3 length is 14 residues. The gene calls are TRBV5-1 and TRBJ2-2; unclear D gene. The sequence was collected from a human donor in a cohort sampled during active COVID-19. The sample was peripheral blood. The CDR3 protein is CASSSSLSTGELFF. The CDR3 coding sequence is TGCGCCAGCAGCTCCTCACTATCCACCGGGGAGCTGTTTTTT.